Listed below are T cell receptor beta chains from one sample, sequenced in a study of Graves' ophthalmopathy and Graves' hyperthyroidism. TCRdb independently ran MiXCR on the multiplex PCR reads; one entry per CDR3 protein. The sample holds around 1,000,000 distinct CDR3 sequences, 36% seen once. What was sequenced was peripheral blood or thyroid tissue (not recorded which). Receptors originate from an adult man with Graves' hyperthyroidism. Both conserved end residues are part of each CDR3. D genes are given only for firm matches. Size values are once, few and many counts, or a class for expanded clones, and some rows have none.

j_call,v_call,clone_size,d_call,cdr3_nt,cdr3_aa
TRBJ1-5,TRBV7-4,NA,TRBD1,TGTGCCTGGAGTGTACAGGGGCCCACGGGCAATCAGCCCCAGCATTTT,CAWSVQGPTGNQPQHF
TRBJ1-1,TRBV2,NA,NA,TGTGCCAGCAGTGCGCAGGCCCTGAACACTGAAGCTTTCTTT,CASSAQALNTEAFF
TRBJ1-1,TRBV10-3,many,TRBD1,TGTGCCATCAGTGAGTCGTTGGGACAGGGATATTCTGGTCGCACTGAAGCTTTCTTT,CAISESLGQGYSGRTEAFF
TRBJ1-2,TRBV12-3/TRBV12-4,few,NA,TGTGCCAGCAGTTTGGGTGCGGGGGCTACAGGAGGCTACACCTTC,CASSLGAGATGGYTF
TRBJ2-5,TRBV25-1,NA,NA,TGTGCCAGCAGTGATGAGGGGTTCGACGAGACCCAGTACTTC,CASSDEGFDETQYF
TRBJ2-7,TRBV10-2,NA,NA,TGCGCCAGCGTTGAAGTGGACTCGCCCGAGCAGTACTTC,CASVEVDSPEQYF
TRBJ2-7,TRBV20-1,few,NA,TGCAGTGCTGCCCTATCCCCGGGTGGGAGCGAGCAGTACTTC,CSAALSPGGSEQYF
TRBJ1-6,TRBV10-1,NA,NA,TGCGCCAGCAGTGAGGACTGGAATTCACCCCTCCACTTT,CASSEDWNSPLHF
TRBJ1-1,TRBV25-1,NA,NA,TGTGCCAGCAGTGAGGCGGTTGGCACTGAAGCTTTCTTT,CASSEAVGTEAFF
TRBJ1-3,TRBV7-9,few,NA,TGTGCCAGCAGCTTAGCCGTAACAGCTAGCTCTGGAAACACCATATATTTT,CASSLAVTASSGNTIYF
TRBJ1-5,TRBV25-1,NA,NA,TGTGCCAGCAGTCTTAGGCAGGGCTTAAGCAATCAGCCCCAGCATTTT,CASSLRQGLSNQPQHF
TRBJ1-1,TRBV6-6,many,NA,TGTGCCAGCAGTTCGGGGGTCACTGAAGCTTTCTTT,CASSSGVTEAFF
TRBJ2-7,TRBV20-1,NA,TRBD2,TGCAGTGCTCAACCCCTAAACTCACTAGCGGGAAATTCCTACGAGCAGTACTTC,CSAQPLNSLAGNSYEQYF
TRBJ1-5,TRBV20-1,NA,NA,TGCAGTGCTAGAGATCGTATTAAGGGGGATCAGCCCCAGCATTTT,CSARDRIKGDQPQHF
TRBJ2-7,TRBV11-3,NA,TRBD2,TGTGCCAGCAGCCTCGGGACTAGCTTTTTCGAGCAGTACTTC,CASSLGTSFFEQYF
TRBJ1-5,TRBV19,many,NA,TGTGCCAGTAGGCGGGACACCAAATCCTATAGCAATCAGCCCCAGCATTTT,CASRRDTKSYSNQPQHF
TRBJ1-1,TRBV29-1,many,TRBD1,TGCAGCGTTGACAGGGGGATGAACACTGAAGCTTTCTTT,CSVDRGMNTEAFF
TRBJ2-7,TRBV7-9,many,NA,TGTGCCAGCAGCTTAGTCCCGGATCTCTACGAGCAGTACTTC,CASSLVPDLYEQYF
TRBJ2-7,TRBV7-2,many,TRBD1,TGTGCCAGCAGCTCGACAGGGGACTCCTACGAGCAGTACTTC,CASSSTGDSYEQYF
TRBJ1-1,TRBV7-9,few,NA,TGTGCCAGCACCCAGACCGAAGTGACTTTAAACACTGAAGCTTTCTTT,CASTQTEVTLNTEAFF
TRBJ1-5,TRBV25-1,NA,TRBD1,TGTGCCAGCAGTGAGACAGGGTTCCCTCAGCCCCAGCATTTT,CASSETGFPQPQHF
TRBJ1-3,TRBV30,few,NA,TGTGCCTGGAGGCCCACCGACACCATATATTTT,CAWRPTDTIYF
TRBJ1-2,TRBV12-3/TRBV12-4,many,TRBD1,TGTGCCAGCAGTCGAAATGAACAGGGGTTCGGCTACACCTTC,CASSRNEQGFGYTF
TRBJ1-5,TRBV7-9,NA,NA,TGTGCCAGCAGCCGACGAAGGGACACCTATCAGCCCCAGCATTTT,CASSRRRDTYQPQHF
TRBJ1-1,TRBV20-1,NA,TRBD1,TGCAGTGCGGCAAACAGGGGGCGTTACACTGAAGCTTTCTTT,CSAANRGRYTEAFF
TRBJ2-7,TRBV5-4,NA,NA,TGTGCCAGCATCGTCCAGGGGTCTAACGAGCAGTACTTC,CASIVQGSNEQYF
TRBJ1-5,TRBV7-6,many,NA,TGTGCCAGCAGCTTAGGAGTGTCCGGTCAGCCCCAGCATTTT,CASSLGVSGQPQHF
TRBJ2-7,TRBV19,few,TRBD1,TGTGCCAGTACGGGTGACAGGGGAAGCGAGCAGTACTTC,CASTGDRGSEQYF
TRBJ2-5,TRBV24-1,NA,TRBD2,TGTGCCACCTCACCGGGACTAGCGGGACTCCAAGAGACCCAGTACTTC,CATSPGLAGLQETQYF
TRBJ2-7,TRBV10-3,many,TRBD2,TGTGCCATCAGTGAGTCCAGCGGGGGCCAAACCTACGAGCAGTACTTC,CAISESSGGQTYEQYF
TRBJ2-7,TRBV2,NA,NA,TGTGCCAGCAGCCAAGCCGGGCAGACTCACGAGCAGTACTTC,CASSQAGQTHEQYF
TRBJ2-5,TRBV15,many,TRBD1,TGTGCCACCAGCAGGGGACAGGGGTCCCAAGAGACCCAGTACTTC,CATSRGQGSQETQYF